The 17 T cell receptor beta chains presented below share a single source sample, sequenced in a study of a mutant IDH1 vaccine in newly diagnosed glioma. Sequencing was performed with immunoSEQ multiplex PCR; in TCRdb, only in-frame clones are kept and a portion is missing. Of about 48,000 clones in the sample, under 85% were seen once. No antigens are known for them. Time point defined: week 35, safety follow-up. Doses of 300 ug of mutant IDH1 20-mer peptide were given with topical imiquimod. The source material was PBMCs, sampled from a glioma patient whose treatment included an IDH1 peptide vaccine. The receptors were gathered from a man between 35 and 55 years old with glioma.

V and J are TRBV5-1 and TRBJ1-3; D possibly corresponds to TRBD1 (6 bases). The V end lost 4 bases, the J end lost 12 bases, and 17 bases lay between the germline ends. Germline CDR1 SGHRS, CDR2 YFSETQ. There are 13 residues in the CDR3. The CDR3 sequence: CASSEGHGENIYF. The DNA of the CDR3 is TGCGCCAGCAGCGAGGGACACGGAGAAAACATATATTTT.

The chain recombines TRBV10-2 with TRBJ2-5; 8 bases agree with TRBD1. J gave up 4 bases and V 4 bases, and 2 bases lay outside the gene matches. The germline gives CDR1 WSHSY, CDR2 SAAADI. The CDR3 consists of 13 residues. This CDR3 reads CASSGDRLETQYF. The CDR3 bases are TGCGCCAGCAGTGGGGACAGGTTAGAGACCCAGTACTTC.

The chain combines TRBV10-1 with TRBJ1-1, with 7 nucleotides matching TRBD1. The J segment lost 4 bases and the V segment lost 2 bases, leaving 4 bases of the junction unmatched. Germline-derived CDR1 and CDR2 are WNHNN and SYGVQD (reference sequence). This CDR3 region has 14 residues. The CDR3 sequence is CASSERRDSTEAFF. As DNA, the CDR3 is TGCGCCAGCAGTGAGAGGAGGGACAGCACTGAAGCTTTCTTT.

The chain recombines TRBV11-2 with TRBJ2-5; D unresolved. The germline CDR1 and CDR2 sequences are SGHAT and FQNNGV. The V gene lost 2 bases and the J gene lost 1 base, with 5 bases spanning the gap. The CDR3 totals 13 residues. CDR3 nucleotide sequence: TGTGCCAGCAGCTTAAACACCCAAGAGACCCAGTACTTC. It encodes CASSLNTQETQYF.

Here the CDR3 DNA reads TGTGCCAGCAGTGTGGGACTAGCGGGGGGTTCCTACGAGCAGTACTTC. Encoded protein: CASSVGLAGGSYEQYF. The V call is TRBV6-1, the J call TRBJ2-7, with TRBD2 matching 15 bases. This CDR3 has 16 residues. Germline assignment: CDR1 MNHNS and CDR2 SASEGT. The V segment lost 4 bases and the J segment 1 base; nucleotides outside the gene matches: 2.

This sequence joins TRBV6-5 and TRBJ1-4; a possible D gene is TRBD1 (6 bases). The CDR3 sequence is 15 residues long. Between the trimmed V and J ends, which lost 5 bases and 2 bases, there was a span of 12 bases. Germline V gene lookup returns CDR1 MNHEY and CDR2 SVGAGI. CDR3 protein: CASSPGGGTNEKLFF. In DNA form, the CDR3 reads TGTGCCAGCAGTCCCGGGGGGGGCACTAATGAAAAACTGTTTTTT.

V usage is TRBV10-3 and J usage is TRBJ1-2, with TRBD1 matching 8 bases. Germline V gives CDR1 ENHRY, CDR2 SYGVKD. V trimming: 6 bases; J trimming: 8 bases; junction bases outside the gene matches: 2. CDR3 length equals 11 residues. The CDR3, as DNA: TGTGCCATCAGGACAGGGGTCGGCTACACCTTC. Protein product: CAIRTGVGYTF.

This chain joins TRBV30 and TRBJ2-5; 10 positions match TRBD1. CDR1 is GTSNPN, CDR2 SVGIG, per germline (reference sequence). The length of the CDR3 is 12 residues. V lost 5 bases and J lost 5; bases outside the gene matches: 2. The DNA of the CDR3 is TGTGCCTGGGGGACAGGGGAGGAGACCCAGTACTTC. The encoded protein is CAWGTGEETQYF.

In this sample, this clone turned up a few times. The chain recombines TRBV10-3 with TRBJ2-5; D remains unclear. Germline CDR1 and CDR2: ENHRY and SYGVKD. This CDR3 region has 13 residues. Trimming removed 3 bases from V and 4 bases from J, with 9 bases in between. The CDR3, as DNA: TGTGCCATCAGTGACGAATTAGGAGAGACCCAGTACTTC. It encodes CAISDELGETQYF.

DNA of the CDR3: TGTGCCTGGAGTGCGCGTACAACGGCTGGCTACACCTTC. It codes for CAWSARTTAGYTF. The chain has TRBV30 and TRBJ1-2; D is unresolved. Germline V gene sequence: CDR1 GTSNPN, CDR2 SVGIG (reference sequence). The CDR3 has 13 residues. The V end lost 1 base, the J end lost 7 bases, and 13 bases lay between the germline ends.

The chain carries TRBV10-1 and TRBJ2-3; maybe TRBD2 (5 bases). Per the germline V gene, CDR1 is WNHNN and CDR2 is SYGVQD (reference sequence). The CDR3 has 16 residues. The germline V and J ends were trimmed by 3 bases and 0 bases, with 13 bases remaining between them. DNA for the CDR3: TGCGCCAGCAGTGACTACGGAGCGGACAGCACAGATACGCAGTATTTT. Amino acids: CASSDYGADSTDTQYF.

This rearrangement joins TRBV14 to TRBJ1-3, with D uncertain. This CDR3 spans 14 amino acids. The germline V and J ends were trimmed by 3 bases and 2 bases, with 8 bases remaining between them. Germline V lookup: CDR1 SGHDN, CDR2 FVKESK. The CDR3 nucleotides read TGTGCCAGCAGCCAGGCCGGTACTGGAAACACCATATATTTT. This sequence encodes CASSQAGTGNTIYF.

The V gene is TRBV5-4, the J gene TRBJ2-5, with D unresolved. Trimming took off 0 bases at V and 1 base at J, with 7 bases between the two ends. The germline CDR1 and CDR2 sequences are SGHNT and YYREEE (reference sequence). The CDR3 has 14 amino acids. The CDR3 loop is CASSLVGPQETQYF. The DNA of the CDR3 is TGTGCCAGCAGCTTGGTCGGGCCCCAAGAGACCCAGTACTTC.

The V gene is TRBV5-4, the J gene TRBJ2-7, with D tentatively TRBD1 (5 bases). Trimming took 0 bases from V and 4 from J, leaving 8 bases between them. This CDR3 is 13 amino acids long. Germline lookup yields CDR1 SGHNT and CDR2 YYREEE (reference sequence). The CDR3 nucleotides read TGTGCCAGCAGCTTGGCAGGGTGGTACGAGCAGTACTTC. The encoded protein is CASSLAGWYEQYF. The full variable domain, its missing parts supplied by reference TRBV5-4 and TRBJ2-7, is ETGVTQSPTHLIKTRGQQVTLRCSSQSGHNTVSWYQQALGQGPQFIFQYYREEENGRGNFPPRFSGLQFPNYSSELNVNALELDDSALYLCASSLAGWYEQYFGPGTRLTVT.

The CDR3 is CSVEEGVGLGETQYF. DNA of the CDR3: TGCAGCGTTGAAGAGGGGGTGGGGCTGGGGGAGACCCAGTACTTC. This chain uses TRBV29-1 with TRBJ2-5, with D possibly called TRBD1 or TRBD2 (5 bases each). With 0 bases removed from V and 5 bases from J, the gap between germline ends came to 16 bases. Germline lookup yields CDR1 SQVTM and CDR2 ANQGSEA. This CDR3 is 15 amino acids long.

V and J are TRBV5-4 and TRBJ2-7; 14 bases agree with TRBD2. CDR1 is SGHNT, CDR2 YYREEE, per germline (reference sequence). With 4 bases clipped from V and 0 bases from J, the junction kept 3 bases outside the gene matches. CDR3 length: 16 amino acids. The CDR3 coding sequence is TGTGCCAGCAGCGCGGGACTAGCGGGGGCCTCCTACGAGCAGTACTTC. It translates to CASSAGLAGASYEQYF.

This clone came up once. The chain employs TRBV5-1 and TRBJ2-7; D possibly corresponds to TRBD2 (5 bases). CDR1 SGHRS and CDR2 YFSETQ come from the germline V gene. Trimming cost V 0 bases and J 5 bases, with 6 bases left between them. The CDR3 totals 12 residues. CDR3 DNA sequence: TGCGCCAGCAGCTTGGCCGGGGACGAGCAGTACTTC. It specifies CASSLAGDEQYF.